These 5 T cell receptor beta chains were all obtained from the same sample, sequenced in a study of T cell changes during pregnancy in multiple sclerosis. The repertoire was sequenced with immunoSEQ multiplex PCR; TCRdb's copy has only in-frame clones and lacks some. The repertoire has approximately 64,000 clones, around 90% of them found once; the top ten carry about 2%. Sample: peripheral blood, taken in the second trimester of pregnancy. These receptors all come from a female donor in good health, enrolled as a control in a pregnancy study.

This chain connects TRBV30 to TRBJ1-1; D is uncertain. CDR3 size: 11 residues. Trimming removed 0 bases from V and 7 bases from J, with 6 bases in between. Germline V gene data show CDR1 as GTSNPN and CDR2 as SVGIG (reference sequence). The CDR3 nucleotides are TGTGCCTGGAGTGTACTTGGTGAAGCTTTCTTT. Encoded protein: CAWSVLGEAFF.

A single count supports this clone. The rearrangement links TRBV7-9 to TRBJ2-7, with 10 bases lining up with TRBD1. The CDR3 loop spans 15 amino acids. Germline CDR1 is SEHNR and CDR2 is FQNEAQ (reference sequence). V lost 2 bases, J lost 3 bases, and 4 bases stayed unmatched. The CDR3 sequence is CASSLTGQGSYEQYF. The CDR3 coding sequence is TGTGCCAGCAGCTTAACGGGACAGGGGAGCTACGAGCAGTACTTC. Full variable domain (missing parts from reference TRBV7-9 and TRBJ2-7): DTGVSQNPRHKITKRGQNVTFRCDPISEHNRLYWYRQTLGQGPEFLTYFQNEAQLEKSRLLSDRFSAERPKGSFSTLEIQRTEQGDSAMYLCASSLTGQGSYEQYFGPGTRLTVT.

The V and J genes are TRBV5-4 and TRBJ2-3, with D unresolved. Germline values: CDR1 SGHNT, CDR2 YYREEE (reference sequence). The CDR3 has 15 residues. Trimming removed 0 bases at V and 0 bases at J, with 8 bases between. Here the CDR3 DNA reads TGTGCCAGCAGCTTGGAGAGGCAGAGCACAGATACGCAGTATTTT. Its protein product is CASSLERQSTDTQYF.

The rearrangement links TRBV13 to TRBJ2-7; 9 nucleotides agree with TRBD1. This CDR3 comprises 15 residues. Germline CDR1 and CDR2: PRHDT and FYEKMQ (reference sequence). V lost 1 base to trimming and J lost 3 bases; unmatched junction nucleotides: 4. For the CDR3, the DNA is TGTGCCAGCAGCTTAGATGGGACAGGGAACTACGAGCAGTACTTC. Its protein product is CASSLDGTGNYEQYF. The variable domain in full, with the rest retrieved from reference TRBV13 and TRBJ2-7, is AAGVIQSPRHLIKEKRETATLKCYPIPRHDTVYWYQQGPGQDPQFLISFYEKMQSDKGSIPDRFSAQQFSDYHSELNMSSLELGDSALYFCASSLDGTGNYEQYFGPGTRLTVT.

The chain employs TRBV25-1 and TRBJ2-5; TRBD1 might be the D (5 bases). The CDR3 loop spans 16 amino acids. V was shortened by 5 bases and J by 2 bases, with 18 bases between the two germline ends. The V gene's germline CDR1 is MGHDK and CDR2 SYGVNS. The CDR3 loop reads CASSPVGQGVQETQYF. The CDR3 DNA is TGTGCCAGCAGTCCCGTGGGGCAGGGTGTACAAGAGACCCAGTACTTC. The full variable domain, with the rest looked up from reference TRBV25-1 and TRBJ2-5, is EADIYQTPRYLVIGTGKKITLECSQTMGHDKMYWYQQDPGMELHLIHYSYGVNSTEKGDLSSESTVSRIRTEHFPLTLESARPSHTSQYLCASSPVGQGVQETQYFGPGTRLLVL.